This T cell receptor beta chain derives from a study of T cell changes during pregnancy in multiple sclerosis (dated by TCRdb to about 2019). Regarding the research as a whole: In women with multiple sclerosis, the researchers looked at how the T cell repertoire shifted as pregnancy progressed.

Deletion took 5 bases off V and 6 bases off J, with a span of 13 bases between the germline ends. Its CDR3 holds 13 amino acids, cysteine through phenylalanine. Only the CDR3 portion is preserved as DNA: 39 bases, with reading frame beginning at the first base. CDR1 is given as ENHRY and CDR2 as SYGVKD, both from the germline V gene. Library preparation was by the immunoSEQ multiplex PCR assay. TCRdb took this table from immuneACCESS and kept in-frame rearrangements with V and J called. Such tables lack part of the clones; where checked against another copy, unresolved V genes explain under half of the gap, and the rest is unexplained. This sample comprises approximately 90,000 clones, 90% to 95% of them detected only once. In total, the top ten clones hold about 1.6% of the sample. On this clone: It has no known antigen specificity. Within one base of it there is no much larger clone, and no base qualities were kept.

Recombination joined TRBV10-3 with TRBJ1-1; the D gene is possibly TRBD1, with 5 bases matching. Sequencing was performed on peripheral blood, taken after pregnancy. This receptor was identified in a female donor in good health, enrolled as a control in a pregnancy study. The CDR3 corresponds to CAISPGLHAEAFF. The nucleotide sequence is given as TGTGCCATCAGTCCAGGGCTCCACGCTGAAGCTTTCTTT.